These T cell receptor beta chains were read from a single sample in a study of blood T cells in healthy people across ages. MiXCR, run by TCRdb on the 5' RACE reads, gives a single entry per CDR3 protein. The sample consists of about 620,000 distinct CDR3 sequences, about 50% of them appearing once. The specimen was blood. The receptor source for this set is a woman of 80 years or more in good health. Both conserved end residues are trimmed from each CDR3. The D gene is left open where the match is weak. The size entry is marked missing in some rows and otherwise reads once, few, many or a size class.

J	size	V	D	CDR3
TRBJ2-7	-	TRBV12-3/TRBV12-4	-	ASGKQEAVYEQY
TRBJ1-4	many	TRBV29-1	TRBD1	SANSPGTGGEKLF
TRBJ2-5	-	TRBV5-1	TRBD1	ASGTGTGYNEQY
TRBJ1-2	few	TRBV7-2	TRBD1	ASSIIDRVYGYT
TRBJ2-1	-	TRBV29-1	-	SVDDRDSEEQF
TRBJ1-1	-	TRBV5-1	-	ASSGDQTAF
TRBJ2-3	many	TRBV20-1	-	SARSSTDTQY
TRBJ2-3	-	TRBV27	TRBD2	ASSLSASGGRTDTQY
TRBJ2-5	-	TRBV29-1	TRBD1	SVAGQADEQY
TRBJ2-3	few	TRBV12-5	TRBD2	ASGPGGVSGTDTQY
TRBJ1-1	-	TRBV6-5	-	ASSYSRQNTEAF
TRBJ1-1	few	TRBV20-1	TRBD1	SAPGTGGEAF
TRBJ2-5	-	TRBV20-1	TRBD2	SAARLERGKAQY
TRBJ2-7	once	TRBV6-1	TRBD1	ASSGRDRGYEQY
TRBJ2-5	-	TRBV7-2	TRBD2	ASSSTLAGEETQY
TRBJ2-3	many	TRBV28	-	ASSPAALSTDTQY
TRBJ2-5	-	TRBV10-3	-	AISESRQGQETQY
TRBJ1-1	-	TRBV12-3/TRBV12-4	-	ASSAMGGSEAF
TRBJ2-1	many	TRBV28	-	ASKKTRTGGLARSYNEQF
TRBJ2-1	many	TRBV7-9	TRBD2	ASSSPLAGGPINEQF
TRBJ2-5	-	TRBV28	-	ASRDSTGETQY
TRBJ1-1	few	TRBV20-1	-	SVEGQNTEAF
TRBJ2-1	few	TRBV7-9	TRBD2	ASSRQAGNEQF
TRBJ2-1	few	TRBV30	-	AWSFQQRQF
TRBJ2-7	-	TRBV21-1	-	ASTQPLHTLAGAPNEQY
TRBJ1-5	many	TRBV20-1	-	SALRGNQPQH
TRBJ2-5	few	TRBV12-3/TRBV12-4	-	ASALLGGQETQY
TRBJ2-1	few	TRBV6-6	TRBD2	ASRPSASGSRGNEQF
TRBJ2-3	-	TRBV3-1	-	ASSHNIGDTQY
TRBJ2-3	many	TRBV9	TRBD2	ASSPSGSGTDTQY
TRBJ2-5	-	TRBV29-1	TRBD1	SVQTGAETQY
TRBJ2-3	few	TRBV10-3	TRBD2	AISEQRGSTDTQY
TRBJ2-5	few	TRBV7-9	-	ASSLPLGLPNEQY
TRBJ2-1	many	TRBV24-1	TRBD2	ATSEVSGRIGEQF
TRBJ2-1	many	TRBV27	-	ASSFSGTPHNEQF
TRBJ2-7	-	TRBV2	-	ASSENSRRGTSYEQY
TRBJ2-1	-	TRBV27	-	ASSLSAINEQF
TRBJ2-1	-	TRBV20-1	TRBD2	SLLAGLLWNEQF
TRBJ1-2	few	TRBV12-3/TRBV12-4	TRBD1	ASSVQGDYGYT